This TCR beta chain came from a study of blood T cell repertoires in COVID-19. Study as a whole: COVID-19 samples collected from the United States, Italy and Spain covered acute and convalescent phases.

Individuals aged about 18 to 89 years were recruited from about two dozen US areas. TCRdb keeps only in-frame clones here, not all; method: immunoSEQ multiplex PCR. The sample has under 350,000 clones, 90% seen once; the top ten hold approximately 2.5%. This CDR3 region has 15 residues. V lost 5 bases to trimming and J lost 0 bases, with 13 bases between them. Germline V gene lookup returns CDR1 SGHVS and CDR2 FNYEAQ. This TCR was recovered from a man between 60 and 70 years old who had recovered from COVID-19. V is TRBV7-6 and J is TRBJ1-1, with D maybe TRBD1 (5 bases). Specimen: PBMCs or T cells enriched from blood (not recorded which). CDR3 sequence (DNA): TGTGCCAGCAGCATCGCAGGGATAATGAACACTGAAGCTTTCTTT. It is translated as CASSIAGIMNTEAFF. Supplemented by reference TRBV7-6 and TRBJ1-1, the full variable domain reads GAGVSQSPRYKVTKRGQDVALRCDPISGHVSLYWYRQALGQGPEFLTYFNYEAQQDKSGLPNDRFSAERPEGSISTLTIQRTEQRDSAMYRCASSIAGIMNTEAFFGQGTRLTVV.